This TCR beta chain was documented in a study of CD8 T cells in cerebrospinal fluid in Alzheimer's disease. TCRdb processed the 10x single-cell sequencing reads again and assigns one entry to each CDR3 protein, with no DNA. Its table records 950 to 1,200 distinct CDR3 sequences. Germline V gives CDR1 MNHEY, CDR2 SMNVEV (reference sequence). The CDR3 loop spans 15 amino acids. Frequency places this clonotype as medium-sized. The antigen remains undetermined. Regarding the study as a whole: Healthy subjects less often had a clone of at least 3% than Alzheimer's patients. Compared with controls, mild cognitive impairment or Alzheimer's disease patients showed higher maximum CSF clone percentages.

Droplet-based sequencing used CSF cells sorted as live with a live/dead marker. V is TRBV27 and J is TRBJ2-7; TCRdb's assignment of TRBD1 cannot be checked, as there is no DNA. This TCR was recovered from a human donor in good health. Sample: cerebrospinal fluid. CDR3 residues: CASRTVRDRGYEQYF.